Listed below are T cell receptor beta chains from one sample, sequenced in a study of cytomegalovirus exposure and HLA in healthy donors. Method: immunoSEQ multiplex PCR; TCRdb's copy keeps in-frame clones and lacks some. Among around 94,000 clones listed, approximately 80% were seen once. Sequences were obtained from PBMCs. These receptors all stem from a male donor in good health and CMV-seropositive. The CDR3 runs from the conserved cysteine through the conserved F or W. D genes are given only for firm matches. Clone size appears in some rows only: once, few, many, or a class for an expanded clone.

abundance | j_gene | len | v_gene | d_gene | CDR3nt | CDR3aa
NA | TRBJ1-2 | 14 | TRBV11-2 | NA | TGTGCCAGCAGCTTAGGTCCAGCTAACTATGGCTACACCTTC | CASSLGPANYGYTF
NA | TRBJ1-5 | 13 | TRBV19 | NA | TGTGCCAGCCGCTGGGGGACACGGCAGCCCCAGCATTTT | CASRWGTRQPQHF
few | TRBJ2-5 | 11 | TRBV20-1 | NA | TGCAGTGCTAGAGCTCAAGAGACCCAGTACTTC | CSARAQETQYF
NA | TRBJ2-3 | 14 | TRBV15 | TRBD2 | TGTGCCACCAGCAGGAGCGGGAACACAGATACGCAGTATTTT | CATSRSGNTDTQYF
NA | TRBJ2-6 | 18 | TRBV4-3 | TRBD2 | TGCGCCAGCAGCCAAGCGCCCAGCGGGGGCTCTGGGGCCAACGTCCTGACTTTC | CASSQAPSGGSGANVLTF
NA | TRBJ2-1 | 16 | TRBV28 | TRBD1 | TGTGCCAGCAGTTTCCCCGAGGGGGCATTCGACAATGAGCAGTTCTTC | CASSFPEGAFDNEQFF
NA | TRBJ2-3 | 15 | TRBV18 | TRBD1 | TGTGCCAGCTCACCGGCAACAGGGGCCACAGATACGCAGTATTTT | CASSPATGATDTQYF
few | TRBJ1-2 | 12 | TRBV27 | NA | TGTGCCAGCAGCCCCCCGGGGTATGGCTACACCTTC | CASSPPGYGYTF
NA | TRBJ2-7 | 14 | TRBV7-7 | NA | TGTGCCAGCAGCCCAGCGTCTAGCTCCTACGAGCAGTACTTC | CASSPASSSYEQYF
NA | TRBJ2-3 | 16 | TRBV28 | NA | TGTGCCAGCAGTTTAGGGGTCGGGGGGCCCACAGATACGCAGTATTTT | CASSLGVGGPTDTQYF
NA | TRBJ1-3 | 15 | TRBV4-1 | TRBD1 | TGCGCCAGCAGCCAAGATGGGACAGCTGGAAACACCATATATTTT | CASSQDGTAGNTIYF
NA | TRBJ2-2 | 14 | TRBV18 | NA | TGTGCCAGCTCACCTGCGACGAACACCGGGGAGCTGTTTTTT | CASSPATNTGELFF
NA | TRBJ2-7 | 16 | TRBV21-1 | NA | TGTGCCAGCAGCAAAGAAGCCCCGGTGTGCAACTACGAGCAGTACTTC | CASSKEAPVCNYEQYF
NA | TRBJ2-5 | 21 | TRBV19 | TRBD2 | TGTGCCAGTAGTGAAGACAGGGTGAGGAGGGCTAGCGGGAGATTAGAAGAGACCCAGTACTTC | CASSEDRVRRASGRLEETQYF
few | TRBJ2-1 | 17 | TRBV7-6 | TRBD2 | TGTGCCAGCAGCCCAGCGGGAGCGGGAGAGTCCTACAATGAGCAGTTCTTC | CASSPAGAGESYNEQFF
NA | TRBJ1-2 | 15 | TRBV21-1 | NA | TGTGCCGCAACCCTGGGACAGGGGGTCGTCTATGGCTACACCTTC | CAATLGQGVVYGYTF
few | TRBJ2-7 | 17 | TRBV21-1 | NA | TGTGCCAGCAGCAAAGGTGGGGGACAGGGGTCTCAGTACGAGCAGTACTTC | CASSKGGGQGSQYEQYF
NA | TRBJ1-1 | 14 | TRBV5-1 | NA | TGCGCCAGCAGCTTGGCCGGGGGACACACTGAAGCTTTCTTT | CASSLAGGHTEAFF
NA | TRBJ2-1 | 14 | TRBV7-3 | TRBD1 | TGTGCCAGCAGCCCGGGACAGGGTGGGAATGAGCAGTTCTTC | CASSPGQGGNEQFF